This TCR beta chain is from a study of patients and donors after allogeneic stem cell transplantation. MiXCR was run by TCRdb on the RT-PCR reads, yielding one entry per CDR3 protein. The profile shows roughly 940,000 distinct CDR3 sequences, about a sixth of them singletons. The CDR3 extends over 15 amino acids. The ends were cut back, 3 bases at V and 0 bases at J, with 11 bases in the middle. In germline, CDR1 is KGHDR, CDR2 SFDVKD. This TCR was recovered from a human donor who was either an allogeneic HSCT recipient or a stem cell or donor lymphocyte infusion donor (not recorded which). It is not recorded whose cells these are; they may come from a transplant donor. This rearrangement joins TRBV24-1 to TRBJ2-7; no clear D. The source material was blood, either unsorted or a sorted T cell fraction (not recorded which). Here the CDR3 DNA reads TGTGCCACCAGTGATAACCGACAAAGCTCCTACGAGCAGTACTTC. Its protein is CATSDNRQSSYEQYF.